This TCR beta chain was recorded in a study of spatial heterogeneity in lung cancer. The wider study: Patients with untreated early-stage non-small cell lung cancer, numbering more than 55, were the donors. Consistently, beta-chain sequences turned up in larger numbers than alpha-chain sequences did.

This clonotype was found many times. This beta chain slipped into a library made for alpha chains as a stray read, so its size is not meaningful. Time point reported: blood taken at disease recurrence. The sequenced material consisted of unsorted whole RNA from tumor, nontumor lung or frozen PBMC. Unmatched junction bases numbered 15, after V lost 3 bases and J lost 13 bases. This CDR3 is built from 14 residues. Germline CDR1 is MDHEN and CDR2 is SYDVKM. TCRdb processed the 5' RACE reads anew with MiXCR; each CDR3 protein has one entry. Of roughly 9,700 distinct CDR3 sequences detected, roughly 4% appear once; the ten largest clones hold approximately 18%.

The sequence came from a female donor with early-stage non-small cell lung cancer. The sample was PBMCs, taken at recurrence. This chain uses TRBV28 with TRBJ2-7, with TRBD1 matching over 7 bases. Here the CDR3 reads CASSLGQLTGIVYF. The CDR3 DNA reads TGTGCCAGCAGTTTGGGCCAGCTGACAGGGATCGTTTACTTC.